This T cell receptor beta chain was observed in a study of Graves' ophthalmopathy and Graves' hyperthyroidism. TCR beta CDR3 regions were amplified from RNA transcripts. First-round RT-PCR employed HTBI primers, with a second-round multiplex PCR after it. A single record per CDR3 protein comes from TCRdb applying MiXCR to the multiplex PCR reads. The top ten clones hold about 3.3% of a sample with 650,000 to 800,000 distinct CDR3 sequences, more than 40% of them seen once. CDR1 and CDR2 from the germline V gene are LNHDA and SQIVND (reference sequence). This CDR3 is built from 13 residues. V lost 5 bases to trimming and J lost 3 bases, with 11 bases between them.

The chain is built from TRBV19 and TRBJ2-7; TRBD1 might be the D (6 bases). The sequenced sample was peripheral blood. This clonotype was obtained from an adult man with Graves' ophthalmopathy. The chain's CDR3 is CASSYRVLYEQYF. The CDR3, as DNA: TGTGCCAGTAGTTACAGGGTCCTCTACGAGCAGTACTTC.